Shown below are 26 T cell receptor beta chains from a single sample sequenced in a study of shared clonotypes between healthy human individuals (TCRdb year 2020). Library prep was done by the immunoSEQ multiplex PCR assay. As stored in TCRdb, this immuneACCESS dataset retains in-frame rearrangements with V and J assigned. A fraction of the clones does not appear; measured against another copy, unresolved V genes explain less than half of the discrepancy, and the remainder lacks a known reason. The sample data list around 1.5 million clones, and around 98% of these were observed just once. The ten top clones hold about 0.42% of the sample. Sequencing was done on a sample of naive CD4+ T cells sorted from blood. The intended sense of this specimen's cell subset or site label: CD45RA+ positively selected. These receptors were taken from a young man in good health.

This clone was seen only once. The chain carries TRBV15 and TRBJ2-2, with a possible D match to TRBD2 (5 bases). CDR1 is LNHNV, CDR2 YYDKDF, per germline (reference sequence). V dropped 3 bases and J dropped 2 bases, with 16 bases sitting between them. The length of the CDR3 is 17 residues. The chain's CDR3 is CATSSDYGKANTGELFF. CDR3 DNA sequence: TGTGCCACCAGCAGCGACTATGGGAAGGCAAACACCGGGGAGCTGTTTTTT.

This clone showed up just once. The rearrangement links TRBV5-4 to TRBJ1-4; a weak D match, TRBD1 (5 bases). CDR3 length: 15 residues. The V end lost 8 bases, the J end lost 5 bases, and 19 bases lay between the germline ends. From germline, CDR1 is SGHNT and CDR2 YYREEE (reference sequence). As DNA, the CDR3 is TGTGCCAGTATCCTTGCGGGGACCGCCAATGAAAAACTGTTTTTT. Translated, it gives CASILAGTANEKLFF.

J is TRBJ2-5 and V is TRBV5-1; the D gene is possibly TRBD2 (5 bases). Germline CDR1 and CDR2: SGHRS and YFSETQ. V was cut by 2 bases and J by 5 bases, with 13 bases left in between. CDR3 length: 14 amino acids. The CDR3 bases are TGCGCCAGCAGCTTCTCTGACTATAGGGAGACCCAGTACTTC. Protein product: CASSFSDYRETQYF. The whole variable domain, filled in from reference TRBV5-1 and TRBJ2-5, reads KAGVTQTPRYLIKTRGQQVTLSCSPISGHRSVSWYQQTPGQGLQFLFEYFSETQRNKGNFPGRFSGRQFSNSRSEMNVSTLELGDSALYLCASSFSDYRETQYFGPGTRLLVL.

The chain carries TRBV27 and TRBJ2-7, with D possibly being TRBD2 (6 bases). The germline V and J ends were trimmed by 0 bases and 2 bases, with 8 bases remaining between them. The CDR3 is made up of 14 amino acids. Looked up from germline, CDR1 is MNHEY and CDR2 is SMNVEV (reference sequence). For the CDR3, the DNA is TGTGCCAGCAGTTTATCGGGGGGAACCTACGAGCAGTACTTC. Translating gives CASSLSGGTYEQYF.

V is TRBV28 and J is TRBJ1-1; D is perhaps TRBD1 (6 bases). CDR1 and CDR2 from the germline V gene are MDHEN and SYDVKM. This CDR3 comprises 13 residues. V lost 10 bases, J lost 1 base, and 13 bases lay in between. The CDR3 nucleotides read TGTGCCACCTTTCGGACAGCGAACACTGAAGCTTTCTTT. It is translated as CATFRTANTEAFF.

J is TRBJ2-1 and V is TRBV7-9; the match to TRBD1 covers 10 bases. From germline, CDR1 is SEHNR and CDR2 FQNEAQ (reference sequence). The CDR3 contains 15 residues. J lost 6 bases, V lost 3 bases, and 5 bases had no gene match. The CDR3 DNA reads as TGTGCCAGCAGCTTTGGGACAGGGGTCCGCAATGAGCAGTTCTTC. Translated: CASSFGTGVRNEQFF.

A word on this clone: A read error may account for a junction end that differs from germline. The chain carries TRBV5-3 and TRBJ2-7, with D perhaps TRBD1 (5 bases). TRBV5-3 qualifies as an ORF whose function is uncertain. This CDR3 is built from 14 residues. The CDR3 DNA reads TGTGCCAGCAGCTTGGACACTGGAGCCTACGAGCAGTACTTC. Protein product: CASSLDTGAYEQYF.

This clone turned up a few times. The chain uses TRBV6-5 and TRBJ1-2; D perhaps matches TRBD1 (5 bases). This CDR3 has 14 residues. Trimming stripped 4 bases from V and 4 bases from J, with 13 bases between. Per germline, CDR1 MNHEY and CDR2 SVGAGI. CDR3 DNA: TGTGCCAGCAGTTCCCCCGACAGCGCCTATGGCTACACCTTC. Translating gives CASSSPDSAYGYTF.

The rearrangement joins TRBV29-1 to TRBJ2-5, with D hard to call. Trimming took 5 bases from V and 2 from J, leaving 9 bases between them. In germline, CDR1 is SQVTM, CDR2 ANQGSEA. CDR3 length: 12 amino acids. In DNA form, the CDR3 reads TGCAGCGTTAGAAGTAATCAAGAGACCCAGTACTTC. It translates to CSVRSNQETQYF.

The chain recombines TRBV6-1 with TRBJ2-5; 7 bases are shared with TRBD1. J was trimmed by 2 bases and V by 7 bases; bases with no gene match: 7. The CDR3 contains 14 residues. Looked up from germline, CDR1 is MNHNS and CDR2 is SASEGT. The CDR3 DNA reads TGTGCCAGCACACCGGGACAGCCACAAGAGACCCAGTACTTC. Protein sequence: CASTPGQPQETQYF.

V is TRBV7-2 and J is TRBJ2-1; either TRBD1 or TRBD2 may supply D (5 bases each). With 4 bases removed from V and 0 bases from J, the gap between germline ends came to 16 bases. CDR3 length: 17 residues. Germline V gene sequence: CDR1 SGHTA, CDR2 FQGNSA. CDR3 nucleotide sequence: TGTGCCAGCAGCTCCAAGTCCCCGGGGCACTCCTACAATGAGCAGTTCTTC. It translates to CASSSKSPGHSYNEQFF.

The chain employs TRBV6-5 and TRBJ1-1; 7 nucleotides match TRBD1. The CDR3 consists of 15 residues. CDR1 is MNHEY, CDR2 SVGAGI, per germline. V lost 0 bases, J lost 4 bases, and 5 bases stayed unmatched. CDR3 sequence (DNA): TGTGCCAGCAGTTACTCAGGGACAGCCGTCACTGAAGCTTTCTTT. It specifies CASSYSGTAVTEAFF.

This rearrangement joins TRBV5-6 to TRBJ1-5, with 8 bases lining up with TRBD1. With 1 base clipped from V and 2 bases from J, the junction kept 8 bases outside the gene matches. The germline V gene has CDR1 SGHDT and CDR2 YYEEEE. The CDR3 loop spans 17 amino acids. CDR3 DNA sequence: TGTGCCAGCAGCTTGTTCAGGGGGCAGATCCGCAATCAGCCCCAGCATTTT. It translates to CASSLFRGQIRNQPQHF.

V usage is TRBV7-9 and J usage is TRBJ1-4; D is uncertain. This CDR3 comprises 14 residues. V was cut by 5 bases and J by 0 bases, with 7 bases left in between. CDR1 and CDR2 from the germline V gene are SEHNR and FQNEAQ (reference sequence). CDR3 DNA: TGTGCCAGCAGCATGCAAGCAACTAATGAAAAACTGTTTTTT. Its translation is CASSMQATNEKLFF.

V and J are TRBV5-1 and TRBJ1-1, with a tentative D call TRBD1 (5 bases). The CDR3 loop spans 12 amino acids. V lost 1 base and J 10 bases, leaving 11 bases between the germline ends. Germline V lookup: CDR1 SGHRS, CDR2 YFSETQ. The DNA of the CDR3 is TGCGCCAGCAGCTTGCAGCGAGGGGCAGCTTTCTTT. Its protein product is CASSLQRGAAFF. Using reference TRBV5-1 and TRBJ1-1 for the parts outside the CDR3, the full variable domain is KAGVTQTPRYLIKTRGQQVTLSCSPISGHRSVSWYQQTPGQGLQFLFEYFSETQRNKGNFPGRFSGRQFSNSRSEMNVSTLELGDSALYLCASSLQRGAAFFGQGTRLTVV.

The V gene is TRBV28, the J gene TRBJ1-3; D gene ambiguous. Looked up from germline, CDR1 is MDHEN and CDR2 is SYDVKM. CDR3 length: 13 residues. V lost 3 bases and J 1 base, leaving 4 bases between the germline ends. The CDR3 coding sequence is TGTGCCAGCAGTTTCGCATCTGGAAACACCATATATTTT. Amino acid sequence: CASSFASGNTIYF.

Remarks on this clone: At one of its ends the junction is not consistent with the germline gene, which may arise from a read error. The chain employs TRBV5-4 and TRBJ2-7, with no clear D. Germline V lookup: CDR1 SGHNT, CDR2 YYREEE (reference sequence). The CDR3 covers 17 residues. The chain's CDR3 is CASSYVVLASTSSEQYF. CDR3 in DNA: TGTGCCAGCAGCTACGTCGTCTTGGCTTCAACTTCCTCCGAGCAGTACTTC. Complete variable domain (other parts from reference TRBV5-4 and TRBJ2-7): ETGVTQSPTHLIKTRGQQVTLRCSSQSGHNTVSWYQQALGQGPQFIFQYYREEENGRGNFPPRFSGLQFPNYSSELNVNALELDDSALYLCASSYVVLASTSSEQYFGPGTRLTVT.

V usage is TRBV5-4 and J usage is TRBJ1-2; TRBD1 matches 8 bases. CDR1 is SGHNT and CDR2 is YYREEE in the germline V gene (reference sequence). The ends lost 0 bases at V and 6 bases at J; junction bases unmatched: 7. The CDR3 extends over 15 amino acids. This CDR3 reads CASSLAPAGGNGYTF. CDR3 nucleotide sequence: TGTGCCAGCAGCTTGGCCCCGGCAGGGGGCAATGGCTACACCTTC.

The chain carries TRBV19 and TRBJ2-1; perhaps TRBD2 as D (6 bases). V dropped 6 bases and J dropped 9 bases, with 21 bases sitting between them. CDR3 length: 15 amino acids. The germline V gene has CDR1 LNHDA and CDR2 SQIVND (reference sequence). CDR3 nucleotides: TGTGCCAGTAGATATCTCCCGGTGTTGGAGGGTGAGCAGTTCTTC. This encodes CASRYLPVLEGEQFF.

The chain couples TRBV5-4 to TRBJ1-2; the D is unclear. The germline V and J ends were trimmed by 0 bases and 5 bases, with 8 bases remaining between them. CDR1 is SGHNT, CDR2 YYREEE, per germline (reference sequence). This CDR3 is 13 amino acids long. CDR3 DNA sequence: TGTGCCAGCAGCTTGGCCAGCAAGTATGGCTACACCTTC. Protein product: CASSLASKYGYTF.

V and J are TRBV7-6 and TRBJ2-1, with no clear D. This CDR3 has 14 amino acids. Between the trimmed V and J ends, which lost 2 bases and 7 bases, there was a span of 12 bases. CDR1 is SGHVS and CDR2 is FNYEAQ in the germline V gene. Here the CDR3 reads CASSLRSAGNEQFF. The CDR3 coding sequence is TGTGCCAGCAGCTTAAGGTCAGCCGGGAATGAGCAGTTCTTC. Variable domain in full (rest from reference TRBV7-6 and TRBJ2-1): GAGVSQSPRYKVTKRGQDVALRCDPISGHVSLYWYRQALGQGPEFLTYFNYEAQQDKSGLPNDRFSAERPEGSISTLTIQRTEQRDSAMYRCASSLRSAGNEQFFGPGTRLTVL.

The chain employs TRBV5-1 and TRBJ1-1, with TRBD1 as a possible D gene (6 bases). CDR1 and CDR2 (germline): SGHRS, YFSETQ. V lost 4 bases to trimming and J lost 10 bases, with 14 bases between them. The CDR3 loop spans 12 amino acids. In DNA, the CDR3 is TGCGCCAGCAGCCCAGGACAGTTTTTAGCTTTCTTT. It specifies CASSPGQFLAFF. The whole variable domain, filled in from reference TRBV5-1 and TRBJ1-1, reads KAGVTQTPRYLIKTRGQQVTLSCSPISGHRSVSWYQQTPGQGLQFLFEYFSETQRNKGNFPGRFSGRQFSNSRSEMNVSTLELGDSALYLCASSPGQFLAFFGQGTRLTVV.

As for this clone: This specimen includes other DNA sequences encoding the same CDR3. The chain uses TRBV18 and TRBJ2-7; D is unclear. CDR3 length: 14 residues. CDR1 is KGHSH and CDR2 is LQKENI in the germline V gene. Deletions cut 0 bases from V and 0 bases from J, with 6 bases between. CDR3 sequence: CASSPPSPSYEQYF. The CDR3 nucleotides are TGTGCCAGCTCACCACCGTCTCCCTCCTACGAGCAGTACTTC.

The chain recombines TRBV6-5 with TRBJ2-1; D unclear. CDR3 length equals 12 residues. Germline V gene sequence: CDR1 MNHEY, CDR2 SVGAGI. Trimming cost V 7 bases and J 8 bases, with 12 bases left between them. CDR3 DNA sequence: TGTGCCAGCAATAATCCAATATATGAGCAGTTCTTC. Translated: CASNNPIYEQFF.

The chain uses TRBV28 and TRBJ1-5; no clear D. Germline V gene sequence: CDR1 MDHEN, CDR2 SYDVKM. This CDR3 contains 12 residues. V lost 3 bases, J lost 12 bases, and 12 bases lay in between. CDR3 sequence: CASSFGRPLQHF. The DNA of the CDR3 is TGTGCCAGCAGTTTTGGGCGGCCTCTCCAGCATTTT. Combining the CDR3 with reference TRBV28 and TRBJ1-5 gives the whole variable domain DVKVTQSSRYLVKRTGEKVFLECVQDMDHENMFWYRQDPGLGLRLIYFSYDVKMKEKGDIPEGYSVSREKKERFSLILESASTNQTSMYLCASSFGRPLQHFGDGTRLSIL.

This rearrangement joins TRBV5-5 to TRBJ1-5; TRBD1 matches 9 bases. Trimming cost V 1 base and J 4 bases; bases outside gene matches: 6. The CDR3 length is 16 residues. Germline V gives CDR1 SGHKS, CDR2 YYEKEE (reference sequence). The DNA of the CDR3 is TGTGCCAGCAGCTTGTACAGACAGGGGGATAATCAGCCCCAGCATTTT. Amino acids: CASSLYRQGDNQPQHF.